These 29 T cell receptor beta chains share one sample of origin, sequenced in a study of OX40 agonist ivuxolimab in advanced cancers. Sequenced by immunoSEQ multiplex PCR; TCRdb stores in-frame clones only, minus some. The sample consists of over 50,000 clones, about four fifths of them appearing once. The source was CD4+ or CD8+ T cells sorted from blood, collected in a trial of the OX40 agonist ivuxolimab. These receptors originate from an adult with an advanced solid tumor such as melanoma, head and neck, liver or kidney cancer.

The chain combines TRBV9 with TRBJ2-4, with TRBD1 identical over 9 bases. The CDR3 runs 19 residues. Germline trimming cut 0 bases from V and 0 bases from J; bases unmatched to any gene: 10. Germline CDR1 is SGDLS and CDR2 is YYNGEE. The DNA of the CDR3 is TGTGCCAGCAGCGTAGGTCCCGGGACAGGGTCGGAAGCCAAAAACATTCAGTACTTC. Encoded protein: CASSVGPGTGSEAKNIQYF.

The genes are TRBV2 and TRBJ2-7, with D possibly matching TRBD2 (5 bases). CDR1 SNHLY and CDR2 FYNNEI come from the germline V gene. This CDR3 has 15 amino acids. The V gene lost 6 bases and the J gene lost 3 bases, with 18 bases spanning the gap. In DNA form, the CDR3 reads TGTGCCAGCAGCCTACTCCGGGGATCCAACTACGAGCAGTACTTC. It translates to CASSLLRGSNYEQYF. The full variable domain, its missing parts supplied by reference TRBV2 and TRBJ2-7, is EPEVTQTPSHQVTQMGQEVILRCVPISNHLYFYWYRQILGQKVEFLVSFYNNEISEKSEIFDDQFSVERPDGSNFTLKIRSTKLEDSAMYFCASSLLRGSNYEQYFGPGTRLTVT.

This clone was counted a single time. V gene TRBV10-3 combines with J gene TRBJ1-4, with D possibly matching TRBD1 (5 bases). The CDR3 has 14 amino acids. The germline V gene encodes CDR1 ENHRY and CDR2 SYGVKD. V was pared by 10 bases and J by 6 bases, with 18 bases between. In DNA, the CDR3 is TGTGCCACCTCGGGGGGTCAGGGTGATGAAAAACTGTTTTTT. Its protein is CATSGGQGDEKLFF.

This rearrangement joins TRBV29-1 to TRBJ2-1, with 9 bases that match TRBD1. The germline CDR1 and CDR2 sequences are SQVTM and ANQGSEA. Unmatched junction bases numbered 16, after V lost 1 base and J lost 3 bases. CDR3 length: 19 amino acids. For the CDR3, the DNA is TGCAGCGTTGAAGGGAGGGACAGGGACCCCGGGACTGGCTACAATGAGCAGTTCTTC. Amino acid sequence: CSVEGRDRDPGTGYNEQFF.

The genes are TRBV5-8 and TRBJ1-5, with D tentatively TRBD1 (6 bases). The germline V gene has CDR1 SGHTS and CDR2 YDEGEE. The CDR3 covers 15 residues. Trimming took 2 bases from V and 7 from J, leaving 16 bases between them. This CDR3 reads CASSFSQGGRQPQHF. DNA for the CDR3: TGTGCCAGCAGCTTTTCACAGGGAGGAAGGCAGCCCCAGCATTTT.

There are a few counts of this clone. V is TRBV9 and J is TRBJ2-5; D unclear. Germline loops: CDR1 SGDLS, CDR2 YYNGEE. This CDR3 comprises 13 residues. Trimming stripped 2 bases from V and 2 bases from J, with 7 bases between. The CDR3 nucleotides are TGTGCCAGCAGCGTTAGGGCGCAAGAGACCCAGTACTTC. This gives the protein CASSVRAQETQYF.

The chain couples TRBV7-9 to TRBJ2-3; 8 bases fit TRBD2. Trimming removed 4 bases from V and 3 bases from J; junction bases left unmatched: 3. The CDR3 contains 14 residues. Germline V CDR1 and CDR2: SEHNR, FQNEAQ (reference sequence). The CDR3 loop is CASSSAGATDTQYF. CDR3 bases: TGTGCCAGCAGCTCAGCGGGAGCGACAGATACGCAGTATTTT. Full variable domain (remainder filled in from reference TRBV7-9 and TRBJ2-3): DTGVSQNPRHKITKRGQNVTFRCDPISEHNRLYWYRQTLGQGPEFLTYFQNEAQLEKSRLLSDRFSAERPKGSFSTLEIQRTEQGDSAMYLCASSSAGATDTQYFGPGTRLTVL.

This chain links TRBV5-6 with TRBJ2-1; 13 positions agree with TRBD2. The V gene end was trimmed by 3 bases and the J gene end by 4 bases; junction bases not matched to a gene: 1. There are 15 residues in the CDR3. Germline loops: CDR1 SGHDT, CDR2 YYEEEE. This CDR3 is CASSWGLAGYNEQFF. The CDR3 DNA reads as TGTGCCAGCAGCTGGGGACTAGCGGGATACAATGAGCAGTTCTTC.

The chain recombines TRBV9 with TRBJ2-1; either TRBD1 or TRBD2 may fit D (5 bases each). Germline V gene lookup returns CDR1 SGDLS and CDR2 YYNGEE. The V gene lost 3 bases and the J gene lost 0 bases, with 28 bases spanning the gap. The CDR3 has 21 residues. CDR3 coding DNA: TGTGCCAGCAGCGGCACCTGGGACCCCGGCCTAAATCAGGGCTCCTACAATGAGCAGTTCTTC. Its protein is CASSGTWDPGLNQGSYNEQFF.

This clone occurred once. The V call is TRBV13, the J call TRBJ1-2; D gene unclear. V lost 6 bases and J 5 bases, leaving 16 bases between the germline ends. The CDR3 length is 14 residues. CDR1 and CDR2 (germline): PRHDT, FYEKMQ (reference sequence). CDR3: CASSSMVGAYGYTF. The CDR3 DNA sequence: TGTGCCAGCAGTTCCATGGTCGGCGCTTATGGCTACACCTTC.

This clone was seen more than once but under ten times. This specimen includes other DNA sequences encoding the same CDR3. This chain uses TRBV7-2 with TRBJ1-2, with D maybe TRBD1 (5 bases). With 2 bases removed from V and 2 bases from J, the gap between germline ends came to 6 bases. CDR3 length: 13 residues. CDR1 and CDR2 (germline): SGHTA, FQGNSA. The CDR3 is CASSLRGNYGYTF. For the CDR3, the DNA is TGTGCCAGCAGCTTAAGGGGAAACTATGGCTACACCTTC.

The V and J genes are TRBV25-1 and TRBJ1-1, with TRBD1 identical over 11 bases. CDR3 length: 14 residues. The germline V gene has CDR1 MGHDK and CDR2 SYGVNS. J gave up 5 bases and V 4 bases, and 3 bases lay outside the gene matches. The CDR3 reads CASSVRDRGTEAFF. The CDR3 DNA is TGTGCCAGCAGTGTCCGGGACAGGGGGACTGAAGCTTTCTTT.

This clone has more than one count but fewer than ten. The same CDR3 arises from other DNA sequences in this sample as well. CDR3 amino acids: CASNEQGTNEKLFF. The CDR3 DNA reads as TGTGCCAGCAACGAGCAGGGCACTAATGAAAAACTGTTTTTT. V is TRBV11-2 and J is TRBJ1-4, with D possibly being TRBD1 (5 bases). V lost 7 bases and J lost 2, with 11 bases in between. Germline CDR1 reads SGHAT; CDR2 reads FQNNGV. The length of the CDR3 is 14 residues.

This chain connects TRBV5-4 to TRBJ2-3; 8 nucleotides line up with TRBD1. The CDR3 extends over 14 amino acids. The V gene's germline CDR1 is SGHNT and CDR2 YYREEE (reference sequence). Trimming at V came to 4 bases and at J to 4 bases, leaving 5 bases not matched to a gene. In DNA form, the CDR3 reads TGTGCCAGCAGCCAGGACAGGGAGGCAGATACGCAGTATTTT. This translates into CASSQDREADTQYF.

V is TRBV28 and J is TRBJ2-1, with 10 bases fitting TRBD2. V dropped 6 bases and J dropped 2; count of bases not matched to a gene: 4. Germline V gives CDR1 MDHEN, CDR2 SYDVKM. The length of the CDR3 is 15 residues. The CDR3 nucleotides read TGTGCCAGCAGAACTAGCGGGGCCACCTACAATGAGCAGTTCTTC. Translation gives CASRTSGATYNEQFF. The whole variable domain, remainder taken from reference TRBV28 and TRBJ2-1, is DVKVTQSSRYLVKRTGEKVFLECVQDMDHENMFWYRQDPGLGLRLIYFSYDVKMKEKGDIPEGYSVSREKKERFSLILESASTNQTSMYLCASRTSGATYNEQFFGPGTRLTVL.

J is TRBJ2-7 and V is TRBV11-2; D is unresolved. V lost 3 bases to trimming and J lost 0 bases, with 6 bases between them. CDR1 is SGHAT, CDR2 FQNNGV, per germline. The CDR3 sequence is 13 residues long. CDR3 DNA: TGTGCCAGCAGCTTCGAGAGCTCCTACGAGCAGTACTTC. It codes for CASSFESSYEQYF.

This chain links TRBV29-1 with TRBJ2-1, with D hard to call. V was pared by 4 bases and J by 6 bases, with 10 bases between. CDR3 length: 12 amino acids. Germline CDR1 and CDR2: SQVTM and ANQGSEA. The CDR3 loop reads CSVGVHPNEQFF. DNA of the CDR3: TGCAGCGTTGGGGTCCACCCCAATGAGCAGTTCTTC.

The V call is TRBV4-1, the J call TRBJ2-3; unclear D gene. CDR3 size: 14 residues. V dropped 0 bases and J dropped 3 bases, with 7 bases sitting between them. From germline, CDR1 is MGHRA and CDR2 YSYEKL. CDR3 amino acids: CASSQDSSTDTQYF. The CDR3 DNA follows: TGCGCCAGCAGCCAAGATTCAAGTACAGATACGCAGTATTTT.

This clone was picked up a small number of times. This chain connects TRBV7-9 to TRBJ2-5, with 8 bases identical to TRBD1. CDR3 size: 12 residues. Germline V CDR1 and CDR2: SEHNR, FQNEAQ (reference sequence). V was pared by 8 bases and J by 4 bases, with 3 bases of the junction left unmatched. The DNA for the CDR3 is TGTGCCAGCGCCACAGGGGGAGAGACCCAGTACTTC. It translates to CASATGGETQYF.

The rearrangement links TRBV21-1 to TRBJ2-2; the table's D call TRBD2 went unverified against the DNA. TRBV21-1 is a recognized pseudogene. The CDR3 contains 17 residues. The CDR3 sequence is CASSKIWRAENTGELFF. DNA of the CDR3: TGTGCCAGCAGCAAAATTTGGCGGGCAGAGAACACCGGGGAGCTGTTTTTT.

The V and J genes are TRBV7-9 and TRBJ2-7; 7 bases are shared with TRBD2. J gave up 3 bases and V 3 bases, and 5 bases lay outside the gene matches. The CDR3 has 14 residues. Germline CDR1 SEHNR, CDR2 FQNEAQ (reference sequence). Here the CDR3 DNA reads TGTGCCAGCAGCTTCGAGCGGGAAGGCTACGAGCAGTACTTC. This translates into CASSFEREGYEQYF.

The CDR3 DNA follows: TGTGCCAGCAGTTTTCTACCGACTAGCGGGAGGTCAGATACGCAGTATTTT. Translation: CASSFLPTSGRSDTQYF. The genes are TRBV27 and TRBJ2-3; 13 nucleotides agree with TRBD2. V trimming: 3 bases; J trimming: 4 bases; junction bases outside the gene matches: 7. Germline CDR1 is MNHEY and CDR2 is SMNVEV (reference sequence). This CDR3 contains 17 residues.

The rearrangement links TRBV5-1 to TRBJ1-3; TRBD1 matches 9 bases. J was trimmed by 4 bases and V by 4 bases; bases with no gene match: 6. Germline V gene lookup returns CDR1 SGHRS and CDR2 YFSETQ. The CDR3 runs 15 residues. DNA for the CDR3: TGCGCCAGCAGCAACCGGACAGGGGCAGGAAACACCATATATTTT. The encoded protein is CASSNRTGAGNTIYF.

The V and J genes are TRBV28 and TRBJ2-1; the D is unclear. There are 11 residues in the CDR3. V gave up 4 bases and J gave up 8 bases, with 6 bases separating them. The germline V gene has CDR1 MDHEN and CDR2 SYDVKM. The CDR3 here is CASSSWHEQFF. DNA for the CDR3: TGTGCCAGCAGTTCCTGGCATGAGCAGTTCTTC.

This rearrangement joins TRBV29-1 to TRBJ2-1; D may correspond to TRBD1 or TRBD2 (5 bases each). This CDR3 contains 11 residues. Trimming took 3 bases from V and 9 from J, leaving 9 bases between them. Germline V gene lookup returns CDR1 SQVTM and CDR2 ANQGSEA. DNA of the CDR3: TGCAGCGTTGACGGGGACGTTGAGCAGTTCTTC. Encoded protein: CSVDGDVEQFF.

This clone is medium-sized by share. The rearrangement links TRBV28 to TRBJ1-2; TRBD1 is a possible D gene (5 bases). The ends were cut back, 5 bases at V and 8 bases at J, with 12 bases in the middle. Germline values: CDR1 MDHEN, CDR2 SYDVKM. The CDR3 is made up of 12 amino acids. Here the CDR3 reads CASSPPTDGYTF. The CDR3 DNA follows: TGTGCCAGCAGTCCTCCGACAGACGGCTACACCTTC.

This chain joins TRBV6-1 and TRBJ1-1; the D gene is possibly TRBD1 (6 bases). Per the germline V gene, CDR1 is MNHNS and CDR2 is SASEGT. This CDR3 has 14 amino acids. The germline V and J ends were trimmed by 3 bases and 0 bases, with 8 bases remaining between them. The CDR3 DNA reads TGTGCCAGCAGTGACAGGGGCGTGAACACTGAAGCTTTCTTT. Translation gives CASSDRGVNTEAFF.

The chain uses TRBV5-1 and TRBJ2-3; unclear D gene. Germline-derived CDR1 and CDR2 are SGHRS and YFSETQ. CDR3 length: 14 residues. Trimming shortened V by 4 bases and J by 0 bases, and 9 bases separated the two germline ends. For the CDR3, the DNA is TGCGCCAGCAGCCTTAGGGTTAGCACAGATACGCAGTATTTT. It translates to CASSLRVSTDTQYF.

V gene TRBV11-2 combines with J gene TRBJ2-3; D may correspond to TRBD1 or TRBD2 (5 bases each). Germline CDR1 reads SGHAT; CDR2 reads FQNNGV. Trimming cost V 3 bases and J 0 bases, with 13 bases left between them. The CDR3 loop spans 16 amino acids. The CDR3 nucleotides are TGTGCCAGCAGCTTCAACCCCCGGGACAGCACAGATACGCAGTATTTT. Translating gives CASSFNPRDSTDTQYF.